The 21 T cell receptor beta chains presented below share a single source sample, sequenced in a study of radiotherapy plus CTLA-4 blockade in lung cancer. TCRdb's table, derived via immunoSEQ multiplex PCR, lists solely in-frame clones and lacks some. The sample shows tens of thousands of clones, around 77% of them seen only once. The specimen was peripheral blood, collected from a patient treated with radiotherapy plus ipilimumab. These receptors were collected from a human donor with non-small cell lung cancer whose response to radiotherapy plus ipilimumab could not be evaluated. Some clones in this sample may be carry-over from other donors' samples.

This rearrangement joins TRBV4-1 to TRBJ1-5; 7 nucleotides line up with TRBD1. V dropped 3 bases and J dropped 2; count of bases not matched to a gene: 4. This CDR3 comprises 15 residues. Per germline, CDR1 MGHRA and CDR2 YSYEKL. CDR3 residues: CASSHPDRGNQPQHF. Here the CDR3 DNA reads TGCGCCAGCAGCCACCCCGACAGGGGCAATCAGCCCCAGCATTTT.

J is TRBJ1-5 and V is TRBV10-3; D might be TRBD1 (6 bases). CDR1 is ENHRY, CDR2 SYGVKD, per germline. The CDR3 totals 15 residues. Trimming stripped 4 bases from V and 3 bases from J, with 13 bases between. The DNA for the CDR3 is TGTGCCATCAGTGGGATCCGGGACAACAATCAGCCCCAGCATTTT. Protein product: CAISGIRDNNQPQHF.

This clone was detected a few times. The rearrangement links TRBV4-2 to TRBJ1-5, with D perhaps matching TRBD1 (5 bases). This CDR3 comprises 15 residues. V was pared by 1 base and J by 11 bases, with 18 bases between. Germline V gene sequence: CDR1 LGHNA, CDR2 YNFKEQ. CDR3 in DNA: TGTGCCAGCAGCCAAGGGGGGGGGTCCGGGGTGGCCCAGCATTTT. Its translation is CASSQGGGSGVAQHF.

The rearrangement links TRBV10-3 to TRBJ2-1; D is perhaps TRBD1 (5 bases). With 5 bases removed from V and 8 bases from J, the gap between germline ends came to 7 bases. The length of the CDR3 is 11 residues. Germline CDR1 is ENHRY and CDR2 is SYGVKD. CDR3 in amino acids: CAISQGHEQFF. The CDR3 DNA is TGTGCCATCAGTCAGGGCCATGAGCAGTTCTTC.

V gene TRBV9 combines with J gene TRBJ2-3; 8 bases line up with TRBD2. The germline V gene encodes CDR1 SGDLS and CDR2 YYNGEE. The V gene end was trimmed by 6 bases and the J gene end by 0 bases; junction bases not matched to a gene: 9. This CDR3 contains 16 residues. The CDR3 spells CASTHRASGSTDTQYF. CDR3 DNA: TGTGCCAGCACCCACAGGGCTAGCGGGAGCACAGATACGCAGTATTTT.

CDR3 DNA sequence: TGTGCCAGCAGAACACAGGAGCCTAACTATGGCTACACCTTC. It translates to CASRTQEPNYGYTF. The chain couples TRBV28 to TRBJ1-2; possibly TRBD1 for D (5 bases). V was pared by 6 bases and J by 0 bases, with 11 bases between. The CDR3 loop spans 14 amino acids. Per the germline V gene, CDR1 is MDHEN and CDR2 is SYDVKM.

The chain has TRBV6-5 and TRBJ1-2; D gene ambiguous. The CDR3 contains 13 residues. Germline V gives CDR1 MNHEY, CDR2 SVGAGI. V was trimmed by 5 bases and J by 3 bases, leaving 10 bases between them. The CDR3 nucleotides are TGTGCCAGCAGTGAAGTGGGCGACTATGGCTACACCTTC. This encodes CASSEVGDYGYTF.

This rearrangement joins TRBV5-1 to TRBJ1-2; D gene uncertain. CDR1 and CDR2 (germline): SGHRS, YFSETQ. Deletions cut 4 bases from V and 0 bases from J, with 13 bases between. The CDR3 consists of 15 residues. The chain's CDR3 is CASSAPTHSNYGYTF. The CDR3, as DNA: TGCGCCAGCAGCGCCCCGACACACTCTAACTATGGCTACACCTTC.

Here the CDR3 reads CASSLVVGGENEQFF. The CDR3 DNA follows: TGCGCCAGCAGCTTGGTTGTCGGGGGGGAGAATGAGCAGTTCTTC. J is TRBJ2-1 and V is TRBV5-1; 8 nucleotides match TRBD2. The V gene end was trimmed by 0 bases and the J gene end by 7 bases; junction bases not matched to a gene: 6. The CDR3 runs to 15 residues. CDR1 is SGHRS and CDR2 is YFSETQ in the germline V gene.

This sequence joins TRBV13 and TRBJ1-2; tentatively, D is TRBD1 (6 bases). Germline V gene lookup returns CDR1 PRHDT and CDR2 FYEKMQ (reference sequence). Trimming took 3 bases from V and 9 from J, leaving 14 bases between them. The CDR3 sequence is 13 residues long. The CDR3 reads CASSFAGAKSYTF. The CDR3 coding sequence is TGTGCCAGCAGCTTCGCGGGGGCGAAGAGCTACACCTTC.

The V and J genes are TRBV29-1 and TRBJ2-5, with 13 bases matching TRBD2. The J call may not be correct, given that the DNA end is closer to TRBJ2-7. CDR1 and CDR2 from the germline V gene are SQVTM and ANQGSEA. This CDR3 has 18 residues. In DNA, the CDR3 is TGCAGCGTTGAAGAGGAACTAGCGGGGGGGCTAAGCTCCTACGAGCAGTACTTC. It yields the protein CSVEEELAGGLSSYEQYF.

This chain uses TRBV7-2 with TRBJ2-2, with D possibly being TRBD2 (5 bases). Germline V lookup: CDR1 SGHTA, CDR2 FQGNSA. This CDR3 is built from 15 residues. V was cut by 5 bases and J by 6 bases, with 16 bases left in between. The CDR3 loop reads CASSRALASPGELFF. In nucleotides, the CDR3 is TGTGCCAGCAGCCGAGCCCTGGCTAGCCCCGGGGAGCTGTTTTTT.

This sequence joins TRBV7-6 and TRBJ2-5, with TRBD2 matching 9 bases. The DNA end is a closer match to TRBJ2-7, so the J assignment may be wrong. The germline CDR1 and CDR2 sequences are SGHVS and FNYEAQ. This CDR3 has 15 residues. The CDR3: CASSPQSGGSYEQYF. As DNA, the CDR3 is TGTGCCAGCAGCCCCCAGAGCGGGGGGTCCTACGAGCAGTACTTC.

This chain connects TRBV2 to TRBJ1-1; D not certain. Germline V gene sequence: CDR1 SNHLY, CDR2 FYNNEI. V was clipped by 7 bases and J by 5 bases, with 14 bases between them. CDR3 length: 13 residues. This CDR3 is CASNNLRRTEAFF. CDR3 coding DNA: TGTGCCAGCAACAACCTAAGGCGGACTGAAGCTTTCTTT.

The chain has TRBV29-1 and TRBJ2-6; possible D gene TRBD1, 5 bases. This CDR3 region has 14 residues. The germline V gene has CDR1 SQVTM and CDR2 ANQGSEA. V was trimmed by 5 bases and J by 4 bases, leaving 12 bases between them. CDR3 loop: CSVTAGSGANVLTF. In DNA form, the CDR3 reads TGCAGCGTTACGGCAGGGTCCGGGGCCAACGTCCTGACTTTC.

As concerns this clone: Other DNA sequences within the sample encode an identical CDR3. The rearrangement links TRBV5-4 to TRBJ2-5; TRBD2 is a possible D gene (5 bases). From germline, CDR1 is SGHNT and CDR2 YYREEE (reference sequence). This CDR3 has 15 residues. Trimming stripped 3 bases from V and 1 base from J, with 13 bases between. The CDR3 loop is CASSSRTGIQETQYF. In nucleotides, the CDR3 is TGTGCCAGCAGCTCTAGGACGGGGATCCAAGAGACCCAGTACTTC.

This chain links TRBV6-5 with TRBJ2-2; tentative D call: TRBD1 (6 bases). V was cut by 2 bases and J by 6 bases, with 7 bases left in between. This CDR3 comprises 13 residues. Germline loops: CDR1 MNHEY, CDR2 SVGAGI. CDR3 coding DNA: TGTGCCAGCAGTTACGGGGGCGCCGGGGAGCTGTTTTTT. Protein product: CASSYGGAGELFF.

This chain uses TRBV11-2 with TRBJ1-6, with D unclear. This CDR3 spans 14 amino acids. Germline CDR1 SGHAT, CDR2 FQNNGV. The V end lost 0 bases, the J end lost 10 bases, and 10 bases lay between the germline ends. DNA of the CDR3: TGTGCCAGCAGCTTAGATGGAATGGGCTCACCCCTCCACTTT. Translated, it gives CASSLDGMGSPLHF. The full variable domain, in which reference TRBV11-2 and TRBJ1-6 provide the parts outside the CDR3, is EAGVAQSPRYKIIEKRQSVAFWCNPISGHATLYWYQQILGQGPKLLIQFQNNGVVDDSQLPKDRFSAERLKGVDSTLKIQPAKLEDSAVYLCASSLDGMGSPLHFGNGTRLTVT.

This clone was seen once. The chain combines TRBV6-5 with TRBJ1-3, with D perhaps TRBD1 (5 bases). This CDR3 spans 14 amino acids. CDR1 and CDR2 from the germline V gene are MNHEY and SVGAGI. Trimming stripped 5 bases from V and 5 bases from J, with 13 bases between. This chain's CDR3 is CASSEESGRNTIYF. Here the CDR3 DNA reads TGTGCCAGCAGTGAAGAGTCAGGGCGAAACACCATATATTTT.

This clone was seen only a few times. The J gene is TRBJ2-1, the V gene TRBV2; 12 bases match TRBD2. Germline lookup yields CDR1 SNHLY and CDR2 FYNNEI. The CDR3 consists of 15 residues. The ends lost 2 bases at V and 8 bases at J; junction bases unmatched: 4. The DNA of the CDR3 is TGTGCCAGCAGTGAAAGGACTAGCGGGGTAGATGAGCAGTTCTTC. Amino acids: CASSERTSGVDEQFF.

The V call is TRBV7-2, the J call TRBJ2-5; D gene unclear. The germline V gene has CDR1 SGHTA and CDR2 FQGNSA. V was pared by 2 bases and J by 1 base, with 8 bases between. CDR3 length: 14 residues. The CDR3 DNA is TGTGCCAGCAGCTTATTCGGGTTCCAAGAGACCCAGTACTTC. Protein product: CASSLFGFQETQYF.